Following are 21 T cell receptor beta chains from one sample sequenced in a study of blood T cell repertoires in COVID-19. Generated by immunoSEQ multiplex PCR, the TCRdb table keeps only in-frame clones and is missing some. The sample records some 80,000 clones, roughly 82% being singletons. Sequencing was performed on peripheral blood. The receptors here all came from a woman aged 80 or over with active or convalescent COVID-19.

The J gene is TRBJ2-3, the V gene TRBV3-1 (or the pseudogene TRBV3-2), with 8 bases lining up with TRBD2. V lost 0 bases, J lost 5 bases, and 4 bases stayed unmatched. Germline V gene data show CDR1 as LGHDT and CDR2 as YNNKEL (reference sequence). The CDR3 contains 15 residues. The CDR3 DNA is TGTGCCAGCAGCCAAGAAGGGCTAGCGGGAGATACGCAGTATTTT. The encoded protein is CASSQEGLAGDTQYF.

The chain recombines TRBV3-1 (or the pseudogene TRBV3-2) with TRBJ2-1; weak D call: TRBD2 (6 bases). The CDR3 is 12 amino acids. Trimming took 4 bases from V and 8 from J, leaving 9 bases between them. Germline V gene data show CDR1 as LGHDT and CDR2 as YNNKEL (reference sequence). The CDR3 bases are TGTGCCAGCAGCCTCCGGAGGGATGAGCAGTTCTTC. Protein product: CASSLRRDEQFF.

This clone was counted a single time. The chain is built from TRBV28 and TRBJ2-7; 8 bases fit TRBD1. V gave up 6 bases and J gave up 6 bases; unmatched junction bases: 4. Per germline, CDR1 MDHEN and CDR2 SYDVKM. CDR3 length equals 12 residues. The CDR3 protein is CASSPGGGEQYF. CDR3 DNA: TGTGCCAGCAGCCCAGGGGGCGGCGAGCAGTACTTC.

This chain connects TRBV7-9 to TRBJ1-4; no firm D call. CDR3 length: 14 amino acids. Between the trimmed V and J ends, which lost 0 bases and 6 bases, there was a span of 8 bases. Per the germline V gene, CDR1 is SEHNR and CDR2 is FQNEAQ (reference sequence). CDR3 loop: CASSLAQVDEKLFF. CDR3 coding DNA: TGTGCCAGCAGCTTAGCGCAGGTGGATGAAAAACTGTTTTTT.

V usage is TRBV14 and J usage is TRBJ1-5; D is ambiguous. CDR3 length equals 13 residues. V was clipped by 1 base and J by 5 bases, with 6 bases between them. Germline loops: CDR1 SGHDN, CDR2 FVKESK. CDR3 residues: CASSQGGYQPQHF. CDR3 DNA: TGTGCCAGCAGCCAAGGAGGGTATCAGCCCCAGCATTTT.

A single count supports this clone. V usage is TRBV5-6 and J usage is TRBJ2-7; possibly TRBD1 for D (6 bases). Trimming took off 2 bases at V and 6 bases at J, with 9 bases between the two ends. The CDR3 extends over 12 amino acids. Germline V gene lookup returns CDR1 SGHDT and CDR2 YYEEEE. The CDR3 region has the DNA TGTGCCAGCAGCTTTACAGGGATCGAGCAGTACTTC. Translation gives CASSFTGIEQYF.

This clone has just a few counts. CDR3 in DNA: TGTGCCAGCAGTTTCACCGAGGGGGACGGGGATTCACCCCTCCACTTT. Translation gives CASSFTEGDGDSPLHF. The V and J genes are TRBV28 and TRBJ1-6; D is perhaps TRBD1 (6 bases). The CDR3 loop spans 16 amino acids. Trimming took off 3 bases at V and 8 bases at J, with 17 bases between the two ends. Germline V CDR1 and CDR2: MDHEN, SYDVKM.

This chain links TRBV6-2 or TRBV6-3 with TRBJ1-2; TRBD1 matches at 9 bases. Germline assignment: CDR1 MNHEY and CDR2 SVGEGT. J gave up 3 bases and V 6 bases, and 11 bases lay outside the gene matches. CDR3 length equals 16 residues. CDR3 coding DNA: TGTGCCAGCAGCCCGAACCCCAGGACAGGGGACTATGGCTACACCTTC. Translated: CASSPNPRTGDYGYTF.

The chain couples TRBV6-2 or TRBV6-3 to TRBJ2-3; D gene ambiguous. The CDR3 sequence is 14 residues long. From germline, CDR1 is MNHEY and CDR2 SVGEGT. The V end lost 2 bases, the J end lost 3 bases, and 9 bases lay between the germline ends. Here the CDR3 reads CASSYLDRTDTQYF. In DNA, the CDR3 is TGTGCCAGCAGTTACCTAGATCGGACAGATACGCAGTATTTT.

This clone was detected a few times. The chain employs TRBV30 and TRBJ2-7, with TRBD1 as a possible D gene (5 bases). V was cut by 0 bases and J by 7 bases, with 19 bases left in between. The CDR3 covers 15 residues. Germline V gene lookup returns CDR1 GTSNPN and CDR2 SVGIG (reference sequence). The CDR3 region has the DNA TGTGCCTGGAGTGTTCCCCCGGACACTTTTGGAGAGCAGTACTTC. Residues: CAWSVPPDTFGEQYF.

The chain links TRBV11-3 to TRBJ2-4; 8 bases are shared with TRBD2. The germline gives CDR1 SGHNT, CDR2 YENEEA. The CDR3 covers 18 residues. V shed 1 base and J 4 bases; nucleotides not matched to a gene: 12. The CDR3 loop is CASSLGTGGPLGKNIQYF. Here the CDR3 DNA reads TGTGCCAGCAGCTTAGGGACGGGGGGGCCCCTTGGGAAAAACATTCAGTACTTC.

At least ten counts were recorded for this clone. The V call is TRBV6-5, the J call TRBJ2-5; possible D gene TRBD2, 6 bases. The germline CDR1 and CDR2 sequences are MNHEY and SVGAGI. The CDR3 has 13 amino acids. Trimming removed 6 bases at V and 4 bases at J, with 12 bases between. The chain's CDR3 is CASRPTSGETQYF. CDR3 in DNA: TGTGCCAGCAGGCCGACTAGTGGAGAGACCCAGTACTTC.

The genes are TRBV4-3 and TRBJ2-3; 10 bases map to TRBD2. With 0 bases clipped from V and 4 bases from J, the junction kept 4 bases outside the gene matches. Germline V gene data show CDR1 as LGHNA and CDR2 as YSLEER. The CDR3 has 16 amino acids. The DNA of the CDR3 is TGCGCCAGCAGCCAAGATACAAGCGGGGGGGCAGATACGCAGTATTTT. Translated, it gives CASSQDTSGGADTQYF.

The chain has TRBV9 and TRBJ1-1; 12 nucleotides line up with TRBD1. The CDR3 contains 16 residues. V was clipped by 0 bases and J by 5 bases; unmatched bases: 5. Germline V gene sequence: CDR1 SGDLS, CDR2 YYNGEE. CDR3 sequence reads: CASSVAGTGGLTEAFF. The CDR3 DNA reads TGTGCCAGCAGCGTAGCCGGGACAGGGGGCCTTACTGAAGCTTTCTTT.

The rearrangement joins TRBV19 to TRBJ1-5; D call uncertain. The CDR3 extends over 13 amino acids. Germline V gene sequence: CDR1 LNHDA, CDR2 SQIVND (reference sequence). V was pared by 10 bases and J by 4 bases, with 14 bases between. The CDR3 reads CATQSTVNQPQHF. The CDR3 DNA sequence: TGTGCCACCCAAAGTACGGTAAATCAGCCCCAGCATTTT.

V gene TRBV12-5 combines with J gene TRBJ2-3; 8 bases align to TRBD2. V was pared by 5 bases and J by 5 bases, with 6 bases of the junction left unmatched. Per the germline V gene, CDR1 is LGHNT and CDR2 is FRNRAP. The CDR3 runs to 14 residues. The CDR3 sequence is CASGRAGAGDTQYF. The CDR3, as DNA: TGTGCTAGTGGTCGAGCGGGGGCTGGAGATACGCAGTATTTT.

The chain combines TRBV9 with TRBJ2-5; 13 bases match TRBD2. The CDR3 spans 17 residues. Germline V lookup: CDR1 SGDLS, CDR2 YYNGEE. With 4 bases clipped from V and 5 bases from J, the junction kept 11 bases outside the gene matches. The CDR3 coding sequence is TGTGCCAGCAGCCCCCAACCGGGACTAGCGGGGTGGGAGACCCAGTACTTC. Its protein is CASSPQPGLAGWETQYF. The full variable domain, rest sourced from reference TRBV9 and TRBJ2-5, is DSGVTQTPKHLITATGQRVTLRCSPRSGDLSVYWYQQSLDQGLQFLIQYYNGEERAKGNILERFSAQQFPDLHSELNLSSLELGDSALYFCASSPQPGLAGWETQYFGPGTRLLVL.

The rearrangement joins TRBV4-1 to TRBJ1-2; 9 bases agree with TRBD1. V trimming: 4 bases; J trimming: 2 bases; junction bases outside the gene matches: 5. CDR3 length: 15 amino acids. Germline lookup yields CDR1 MGHRA and CDR2 YSYEKL. CDR3 bases: TGCGCCAGCAGCCCCGGGACAGGGCGGAACTATGGCTACACCTTC. Translation: CASSPGTGRNYGYTF.

The sample holds a few counts of this clone. The chain carries TRBV6-1 and TRBJ2-3; 13 nucleotides match TRBD2. This CDR3 comprises 19 residues. V shed 2 bases, J shed 4 bases, and the junction held 12 bases outside the gene matches. The germline gives CDR1 MNHNS, CDR2 SASEGT. The DNA for the CDR3 is TGTGCCAGCAGTGAAACTGGGGGACTAGCGGGGTACAGTTCAGATACGCAGTATTTT. The encoded protein is CASSETGGLAGYSSDTQYF.

The rearrangement links TRBV20-1 to TRBJ2-2, with D tentatively TRBD2 (5 bases). From germline, CDR1 is DFQATT and CDR2 SNEGSKA (reference sequence). CDR3 length equals 14 residues. V was trimmed by 3 bases and J by 0 bases, leaving 8 bases between them. CDR3 coding DNA: TGCAGTGCTAGTCGAGGGACGAACACCGGGGAGCTGTTTTTT. This translates into CSASRGTNTGELFF.

V is TRBV6-5 and J is TRBJ1-1, with D perhaps TRBD1 (5 bases). CDR3 length equals 13 residues. CDR1 is MNHEY and CDR2 is SVGAGI in the germline V gene. The V and J ends lost 6 bases and 5 bases respectively, with 13 bases between them. The CDR3 loop reads CASSGGEWTEAFF. The CDR3 region has the DNA TGTGCCAGCAGCGGGGGAGAATGGACTGAAGCTTTCTTT.